This T cell receptor beta chain was identified in a study of a mutant IDH1 vaccine in newly diagnosed glioma. Turning to the study itself: The therapy given earlier, which was standard therapy, consisted of radiotherapy, temozolomide, or both, and most of the patients received both.

Study conclusions and caveats: Detectable vaccine-induced immune responses arose in 93.3% of patients.

The protocol was immunoSEQ multiplex PCR, while the TCRdb copy is restricted to in-frame clones and leaves out a portion. The table includes roughly 99,000 clones, about 87% detected once. From germline, CDR1 is MNHEY and CDR2 SVGAGI. CDR3 size: 15 residues. Trimming removed 6 bases from V and 5 bases from J, with 16 bases in between. Time point noted: baseline, week 1 (first vaccination visit). Treatment here: pre-vaccination baseline after standard-of-care therapy. This clone was observed once. The antigen remains unidentified. J is TRBJ2-2 and V is TRBV6-5; maybe TRBD2 (5 bases). Material: PBMCs, obtained from a glioma patient treated with radiotherapy, temozolomide or both. This clonotype was sampled from a woman aged 45-65 years with glioma. The CDR3 nucleotides read TGTGCCAGCAGCCCACAACTCACTAGTACCGGGGAGCTGTTTTTT. The encoded protein is CASSPQLTSTGELFF.